The 31 T cell receptor beta chains listed next were all sequenced from one sample in a study of cytomegalovirus exposure and HLA in healthy donors. 13 Jbeta primers and 60 Vbeta primers were used for the PCR. Data came from immunoSEQ multiplex PCR; TCRdb stores just in-frame clones and leaves some out. The sample comprises about 150,000 clones, roughly 67% of which are singletons, and about 4.9% rests with the top ten. The sample consisted of PBMCs. The source is a young woman in good health and CMV-seropositive.

Points on this clone: The identical CDR3 is also encoded by other nucleotide sequences in the sample. The V and J genes are TRBV9 and TRBJ1-2; no firm D call. Between the trimmed V and J ends, which lost 0 bases and 2 bases, there was a span of 5 bases. The CDR3 totals 13 residues. Germline CDR1 SGDLS, CDR2 YYNGEE. CDR3 DNA sequence: TGTGCCAGCAGCGTAGACAGCAACTATGGCTACACCTTC. Residues: CASSVDSNYGYTF.

The chain has TRBV4-1 and TRBJ1-6; D not certain. CDR3 length equals 14 residues. Germline CDR1 MGHRA, CDR2 YSYEKL. V was cut by 0 bases and J by 14 bases, with 14 bases left in between. The CDR3 DNA reads TGCGCCAGCAGCCAAGATCGTTTCGGTGTCGCCCTCCACTTT. Its protein is CASSQDRFGVALHF.

This chain joins TRBV6-5 and TRBJ2-2; D might be TRBD2 (6 bases). This CDR3 has 15 amino acids. CDR1 and CDR2 (germline): MNHEY, SVGAGI. V was cut by 6 bases and J by 4 bases, with 15 bases left in between. The CDR3 coding sequence is TGTGCCAGCAGGGGCCGGGACTCCTCCACCGGGGAGCTGTTTTTT. This gives the protein CASRGRDSSTGELFF.

The V gene is TRBV18, the J gene TRBJ2-1, with 11 bases matching TRBD2. The CDR3 is 16 amino acids. With 1 base clipped from V and 4 bases from J, the junction kept 3 bases outside the gene matches. Germline V CDR1 and CDR2: KGHSH, LQKENI. In DNA form, the CDR3 reads TGTGCCAGCTCACCACAACTAGCGGGGGCGTACAATGAGCAGTTCTTC. Translated, it gives CASSPQLAGAYNEQFF.

This chain joins TRBV7-3 and TRBJ2-3, with 9 nucleotides matching TRBD2. J lost 6 bases, V lost 2 bases, and 3 bases had no gene match. Germline CDR1 reads SGHTA; CDR2 reads FQGTGA. CDR3 size: 14 residues. The chain's CDR3 is CASSLAGGMDTQYF. In DNA form, the CDR3 reads TGTGCCAGCAGCTTAGCGGGGGGGATGGATACGCAGTATTTT.

This clone was picked up a small number of times. This chain links TRBV9 with TRBJ1-1, with 7 positions matching TRBD1. Germline-derived CDR1 and CDR2 are SGDLS and YYNGEE. CDR3 size: 14 residues. V was pared by 4 bases and J by 3 bases, with 6 bases of the junction left unmatched. For the CDR3, the DNA is TGTGCCAGCAGCATGGGACAGAGGGACACTGAAGCTTTCTTT. As protein: CASSMGQRDTEAFF.

Only a few counts were recorded for this clone. The chain has TRBV7-9 and TRBJ1-5, with D possibly TRBD1 on 5 matching bases. Germline CDR1 and CDR2: SEHNR and FQNEAQ (reference sequence). This CDR3 region has 14 residues. V dropped 1 base and J dropped 9 bases, with 13 bases sitting between them. The CDR3 here is CASSLGQGIWPQHF. In nucleotides, the CDR3 is TGTGCCAGCAGCTTAGGGCAGGGCATCTGGCCCCAGCATTTT.

This rearrangement joins TRBV7-6 to TRBJ1-2, with TRBD1 matching 8 bases. This CDR3 spans 14 amino acids. V trimming: 3 bases; J trimming: 6 bases; junction bases outside the gene matches: 6. The germline gives CDR1 SGHVS, CDR2 FNYEAQ. CDR3 sequence: CASSLAGGRNGYTF. CDR3 coding DNA: TGTGCCAGCAGCTTGGCAGGGGGCCGGAATGGCTACACCTTC. The full variable domain, rest sourced from reference TRBV7-6 and TRBJ1-2, is GAGVSQSPRYKVTKRGQDVALRCDPISGHVSLYWYRQALGQGPEFLTYFNYEAQQDKSGLPNDRFSAERPEGSISTLTIQRTEQRDSAMYRCASSLAGGRNGYTFGSGTRLTVV.

This chain joins TRBV5-1 and TRBJ1-2; no clear D gene. Germline lookup yields CDR1 SGHRS and CDR2 YFSETQ. The CDR3 extends over 14 amino acids. V lost 3 bases to trimming and J lost 7 bases, with 16 bases between them. The CDR3 coding sequence is TGCGCCAGCAGCTCTACCACCCCTGAGGGTGGCTACACCTTC. Protein: CASSSTTPEGGYTF.

In this sample, this clone turned up a few times. In nucleotides, the CDR3 is TGTGCCAGCAGCTTAGAGCTAGCAGTACCTAGCACAGATACGCAGTATTTT. Translation: CASSLELAVPSTDTQYF. The chain employs TRBV7-2 and TRBJ2-3; D is possibly TRBD2 (5 bases). CDR1 SGHTA and CDR2 FQGNSA come from the germline V gene. The V gene lost 1 base and the J gene lost 0 bases, with 14 bases spanning the gap. This CDR3 comprises 17 residues.

V is TRBV5-6 and J is TRBJ2-5; 9 nucleotides line up with TRBD2. The tail of the sequence fits TRBJ2-7 better, so the J call may be wrong. Germline loops: CDR1 SGHDT, CDR2 YYEEEE. The CDR3 has 15 residues. CDR3 sequence reads: CASSFGSGGIVEQYF. DNA for the CDR3: TGTGCCAGCAGCTTCGGCAGCGGGGGGATTGTCGAGCAGTACTTC.

The rearrangement links TRBV7-8 to TRBJ2-7, with 11 bases lining up with TRBD2. Trimming took 5 bases from V and 7 from J; bases not matched to a gene: 10. The CDR3 spans 15 residues. CDR1 is SGHVS and CDR2 is FQNEAQ in the germline V gene. The chain's CDR3 is CASSKLAGESREQYF. For the CDR3, the DNA is TGTGCCAGCAGCAAACTAGCGGGGGAGTCTCGGGAGCAGTACTTC.

As concerns this clone: The CDR3 carries no conserved terminal phenylalanine or tryptophan, so it likely arises from a read error. J is TRBJ2-7 and V is TRBV5-1; the D gene is possibly TRBD1 (6 bases). The germline gives CDR1 SGHRS, CDR2 YFSETQ. This CDR3 has 17 residues. Trimming cost V 0 bases and J 2 bases, with 18 bases left between them. The CDR3 here is CASSLVVLQGKAYEQYL. The DNA of the CDR3 is TGCGCCAGCAGCTTGGTGGTCCTACAGGGTAAGGCCTACGAGCAGTACCTC.

The CDR3 loop reads CASTWRLGSTEAFF. The DNA of the CDR3 is TGTGCCAGCACTTGGAGGTTGGGGAGCACTGAAGCTTTCTTT. The chain is built from TRBV6-6 and TRBJ1-1, with D unresolved. CDR3 length equals 14 residues. Germline V gene sequence: CDR1 MNHNY, CDR2 SVGAGI (reference sequence). The V and J ends lost 7 bases and 4 bases respectively, with 16 bases between them.

This clone was found a few times. DNA for the CDR3: TGTGCCAGCAGCTTAGGCGGGGGGCAGGTCAATGAGCAGTTCTTC. The encoded protein is CASSLGGGQVNEQFF. V is TRBV7-8 and J is TRBJ2-1; 8 bases fit TRBD2. The germline V gene has CDR1 SGHVS and CDR2 FQNEAQ. The CDR3 loop spans 15 amino acids. The V and J ends lost 1 base and 6 bases, in that order; junction bases with no gene match: 5. The variable domain in full, completed from reference TRBV7-8 and TRBJ2-1, reads GAGVSQSPRYKVAKRGQDVALRCDPISGHVSLFWYQQALGQGPEFLTYFQNEAQLDKSGLPSDRFFAERPEGSVSTLKIQRTQQEDSAVYLCASSLGGGQVNEQFFGPGTRLTVL.

This sequence joins TRBV6-6 and TRBJ2-7; maybe TRBD2 (5 bases). This CDR3 spans 13 amino acids. Per the germline V gene, CDR1 is MNHNY and CDR2 is SVGAGI (reference sequence). The ends were cut back, 4 bases at V and 7 bases at J, with 14 bases in the middle. The CDR3 here is CASSSLEGGEQYF. The DNA for the CDR3 is TGTGCCAGCAGTTCGCTAGAAGGCGGGGAGCAGTACTTC.

CDR3 loop: CASKQIGGSGANVLTF. The DNA of the CDR3 is TGTGCCAGTAAACAAATAGGGGGCTCCGGGGCCAACGTCCTGACTTTC. The V gene is TRBV19, the J gene TRBJ2-6; TRBD1 matches at 7 bases. This CDR3 has 16 residues. Germline lookup yields CDR1 LNHDA and CDR2 SQIVND (reference sequence). With 7 bases clipped from V and 4 bases from J, the junction kept 10 bases outside the gene matches.

The rearrangement joins TRBV5-1 to TRBJ2-7, with D possibly being TRBD1 (5 bases). Germline loops: CDR1 SGHRS, CDR2 YFSETQ. CDR3 length equals 16 residues. Trimming took 2 bases from V and 4 from J, leaving 19 bases between them. CDR3 coding DNA: TGCGCCAGCAGCTTAGGCCCCACCGCAAGGGGTTACGAGCAGTACTTC. Translated, it gives CASSLGPTARGYEQYF.

This chain connects TRBV7-2 to TRBJ1-3; D is uncertain. Looked up from germline, CDR1 is SGHTA and CDR2 is FQGNSA. Trimming pared 3 bases from V and 0 bases from J, leaving 15 bases between. This CDR3 is 17 amino acids long. CDR3 protein: CASSFTPGLSSGNTIYF. CDR3 bases: TGTGCCAGCAGCTTCACGCCCGGACTGAGCTCTGGAAACACCATATATTTT.

The chain has TRBV2 and TRBJ1-6, with 10 nucleotides matching TRBD1. The CDR3 is 13 amino acids. CDR1 and CDR2 from the germline V gene are SNHLY and FYNNEI. Trimming cost V 7 bases and J 8 bases; bases outside gene matches: 2. CDR3 sequence: CASKGTGDSPLHF. The CDR3 nucleotides are TGTGCCAGCAAGGGGACAGGGGATTCACCCCTCCACTTT.

The chain links TRBV7-9 to TRBJ1-6; D is undetermined. V was shortened by 1 base and J by 7 bases, with 8 bases between the two germline ends. The germline V gene has CDR1 SEHNR and CDR2 FQNEAQ (reference sequence). The CDR3 covers 14 residues. Here the CDR3 reads CASSLDQANSPLHF. CDR3 coding DNA: TGTGCCAGCAGCTTAGACCAGGCCAATTCACCCCTCCACTTT.

V is TRBV15 and J is TRBJ2-7; TRBD2 aligns across 9 bases. This CDR3 is built from 15 residues. V lost 2 bases and J lost 3; bases outside the gene matches: 5. Germline values: CDR1 LNHNV, CDR2 YYDKDF (reference sequence). The CDR3 bases are TGTGCCACCAGCAGACGGACTAGCGCAGGCTACGAGCAGTACTTC. Residues: CATSRRTSAGYEQYF.

The CDR3 DNA reads as TGTGCCTGGGGCCCTCCAGCCCTCCACTTT. It translates to CAWGPPALHF. The chain combines TRBV30 with TRBJ1-6; no clear D gene. V lost 5 bases and J lost 14, with 10 bases in between. The length of the CDR3 is 10 residues. CDR1 is GTSNPN, CDR2 SVGIG, per germline (reference sequence).

This chain connects TRBV15 to TRBJ1-5; TRBD1 matches 7 bases. The CDR3 runs 16 residues. Germline V lookup: CDR1 LNHNV, CDR2 YYDKDF (reference sequence). J was trimmed by 4 bases and V by 4 bases; bases with no gene match: 10. The CDR3 protein is CATSKGTDTGNQPQHF. The CDR3, as DNA: TGTGCCACCAGCAAGGGGACAGATACGGGTAATCAGCCCCAGCATTTT.

The chain carries TRBV19 and TRBJ1-2; no clear D gene. This CDR3 has 13 amino acids. Germline V gives CDR1 LNHDA, CDR2 SQIVND (reference sequence). V lost 9 bases, J lost 4 bases, and 15 bases lay in between. Here the CDR3 DNA reads TGTGCCAGCTACGGAGGGTCCCGCTATGGCTACACCTTC. It specifies CASYGGSRYGYTF.

The chain recombines TRBV27 with TRBJ1-2; D is ambiguous. V shed 5 bases and J shed 5 bases, with 24 bases lying between them. CDR3 length: 17 residues. Germline V CDR1 and CDR2: MNHEY, SMNVEV (reference sequence). The CDR3, as DNA: TGTGCCAGCAGTCCACTCAACGCGGGCGGAATCTATTATGGCTACACCTTC. This translates into CASSPLNAGGIYYGYTF.

The chain joins TRBV28 to TRBJ1-5; D call uncertain. Germline assignment: CDR1 MDHEN and CDR2 SYDVKM. Trimming left V 9 bases short and J 4 bases short, with 16 bases between. The CDR3 is 14 amino acids. CDR3 coding DNA: TGTGCCAGTCGTCCCGGGTCAATAAATCAGCCCCAGCATTTT. Protein: CASRPGSINQPQHF. Using reference TRBV28 and TRBJ1-5 for the parts outside the CDR3, the full variable domain is DVKVTQSSRYLVKRTGEKVFLECVQDMDHENMFWYRQDPGLGLRLIYFSYDVKMKEKGDIPEGYSVSREKKERFSLILESASTNQTSMYLCASRPGSINQPQHFGDGTRLSIL.

This clone showed up just once. The chain combines TRBV28 with TRBJ2-7; D is possibly TRBD1 (5 bases). The CDR3 extends over 14 amino acids. Germline CDR1 and CDR2: MDHEN and SYDVKM. V lost 6 bases and J lost 2, with 14 bases in between. The CDR3 DNA reads TGTGCCAGCAGGGGCAGGGAAATTACCTACGAGCAGTACTTC. It codes for CASRGREITYEQYF.

The sample holds one count of this clone. The gene calls are TRBV7-9 and TRBJ2-2, with a tentative D call TRBD2 (7 bases). V was cut by 10 bases and J by 0 bases, with 24 bases left in between. The CDR3 consists of 18 residues. The germline V gene has CDR1 SEHNR and CDR2 FQNEAQ (reference sequence). CDR3 region: CATLGGVEGGSNTGELFF. The CDR3 DNA reads TGTGCCACTCTAGGAGGCGTCGAGGGGGGGTCGAACACCGGGGAGCTGTTTTTT. Variable domain in full (rest from reference TRBV7-9 and TRBJ2-2): DTGVSQNPRHKITKRGQNVTFRCDPISEHNRLYWYRQTLGQGPEFLTYFQNEAQLEKSRLLSDRFSAERPKGSFSTLEIQRTEQGDSAMYLCATLGGVEGGSNTGELFFGEGSRLTVL.

This clone was counted only a few times. The V gene is TRBV13, the J gene TRBJ1-1; D may be TRBD1 (5 bases). Germline assignment: CDR1 PRHDT and CDR2 FYEKMQ (reference sequence). CDR3 length: 14 residues. The V gene lost 1 base and the J gene lost 6 bases, with 12 bases spanning the gap. CDR3 coding DNA: TGTGCCAGCAGCTTAGAGGAGGCGGGGGCTGAAGCTTTCTTT. Translated: CASSLEEAGAEAFF. Full variable domain (outside the CDR3, taken from reference TRBV13 and TRBJ1-1): AAGVIQSPRHLIKEKRETATLKCYPIPRHDTVYWYQQGPGQDPQFLISFYEKMQSDKGSIPDRFSAQQFSDYHSELNMSSLELGDSALYFCASSLEEAGAEAFFGQGTRLTVV.

V is TRBV4-2 and J is TRBJ2-3; 7 bases match TRBD1. The CDR3 length is 14 residues. The trim removed 4 bases at V and 1 base at J, leaving 2 bases unmatched. Germline CDR1 reads LGHNA; CDR2 reads YNFKEQ. In DNA form, the CDR3 reads TGTGCCAGCAGCCGCGACAGGGGCACAGATACGCAGTATTTT. Amino acid sequence: CASSRDRGTDTQYF.